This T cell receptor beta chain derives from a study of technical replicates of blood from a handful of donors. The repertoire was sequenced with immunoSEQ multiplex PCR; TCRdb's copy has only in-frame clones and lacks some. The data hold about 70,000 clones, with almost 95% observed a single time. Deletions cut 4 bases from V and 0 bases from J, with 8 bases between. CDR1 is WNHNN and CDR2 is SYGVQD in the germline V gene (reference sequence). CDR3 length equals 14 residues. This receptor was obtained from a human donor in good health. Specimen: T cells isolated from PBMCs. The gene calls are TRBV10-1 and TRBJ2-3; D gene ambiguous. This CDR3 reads CASSVQPSTDTQYF. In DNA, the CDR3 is TGCGCCAGCAGTGTACAGCCTAGCACAGATACGCAGTATTTT.